The 29 T cell receptor beta chains below come from one sample, sequenced in a study of PD-1 blockade in classical Hodgkin lymphoma. The table came from immunoSEQ multiplex PCR; TCRdb's copy has only in-frame clones and leaves some out. The profile shows 25,000 to 30,000 clones, over 60% of them singletons. Relapse after autologous stem cell transplantation occurred in every patient, and brentuximab vedotin exposure varied. The source material was peripheral blood mononuclear cells (PBMCs), sampled before the second cycle of nivolumab. The receptors were sampled from a human donor with classical Hodgkin lymphoma.

The CDR3 DNA reads as TGCGCCAGCAGCTTGGATGGCAGCATCGTGGAAAAACTGTTTTTT. This codes for CASSLDGSIVEKLFF. This chain connects TRBV5-1 to TRBJ1-4, with D uncertain. Germline V gives CDR1 SGHRS, CDR2 YFSETQ. V was clipped by 0 bases and J by 8 bases, with 14 bases between them. The CDR3 has 15 residues.

The V call is TRBV10-2, the J call TRBJ1-2, with no clear D. Looked up from germline, CDR1 is WSHSY and CDR2 is SAAADI. There are 14 residues in the CDR3. V was trimmed by 4 bases and J by 7 bases, leaving 16 bases between them. Written as DNA, the CDR3 is TGCGCCAGCAGTGCTATCTCCCTCGAGTCTGGCTACACCTTC. Its protein product is CASSAISLESGYTF.

This chain connects TRBV28 to TRBJ2-5; 7 bases map to TRBD2. Germline CDR1 and CDR2: MDHEN and SYDVKM. This CDR3 spans 14 amino acids. J was trimmed by 4 bases and V by 6 bases; bases with no gene match: 8. The CDR3 coding sequence is TGTGCCAGCAGCCATGGACTAGTCCCAGAGACCCAGTACTTC. Its translation: CASSHGLVPETQYF.

This clone came up a few times. The rearrangement joins TRBV19 to TRBJ2-3; no clear D. V lost 6 bases to trimming and J lost 8 bases, with 15 bases between them. The germline gives CDR1 LNHDA, CDR2 SQIVND (reference sequence). CDR3 length: 13 residues. The CDR3 DNA sequence: TGTGCCAGTAGCCTCCCGGGTTTGTTTACGCAGTATTTT. Its translation is CASSLPGLFTQYF.

V is TRBV7-2 and J is TRBJ1-5; no reliable D call. The germline gives CDR1 SGHTA, CDR2 FQGNSA. V shed 5 bases and J shed 4 bases, with 18 bases lying between them. The CDR3 consists of 16 residues. The CDR3 loop reads CASSPNVGLSNQPQHF. In DNA, the CDR3 is TGTGCCAGCAGCCCTAATGTGGGTCTCTCTAATCAGCCCCAGCATTTT.

The gene calls are TRBV30 and TRBJ1-5; D is uncertain. The germline V and J ends were trimmed by 0 bases and 7 bases, with 10 bases remaining between them. The CDR3 extends over 13 amino acids. Germline V gene lookup returns CDR1 GTSNPN and CDR2 SVGIG (reference sequence). CDR3 region: CAWSVLGRQPQHF. As DNA, the CDR3 is TGTGCCTGGAGTGTCCTGGGAAGGCAGCCCCAGCATTTT. The entire variable domain, with the rest obtained from reference TRBV30 and TRBJ1-5, is as follows: SQTIHQWPATLVQPVGSPLSLECTVEGTSNPNLYWYRQAAGRGLQLLFYSVGIGQISSEVPQNLSASRPQDRQFILSSKKLLLSDSGFYLCAWSVLGRQPQHFGDGTRLSIL.

This rearrangement joins TRBV20-1 to TRBJ1-1; possibly TRBD1 for D (5 bases). Germline CDR1 is DFQATT and CDR2 is SNEGSKA (reference sequence). The CDR3 totals 11 residues. V dropped 5 bases and J dropped 11 bases, with 15 bases sitting between them. The CDR3 bases are TGCAGTGCTGGCCAGGGTTGGCGGGCTTTCTTT. Encoded protein: CSAGQGWRAFF.

The chain links TRBV21-1 to TRBJ2-5; TRBD1 reflects the table's D call only, with no check against the DNA. TRBV21-1 is a documented pseudogene. This CDR3 has 14 residues. CDR3: CASSATGTKETQYF. The CDR3 coding sequence is TGTGCCAGCAGCGCTACAGGCACCAAAGAGACCCAGTACTTC.

V is TRBV6-5 and J is TRBJ1-2, with 7 bases lining up with TRBD1. V lost 7 bases, J lost 5 bases, and 4 bases stayed unmatched. The CDR3 is made up of 12 amino acids. CDR1 and CDR2 from the germline V gene are MNHEY and SVGAGI. CDR3 sequence reads: CASTLQGYGYTF. The CDR3 DNA sequence: TGTGCCAGCACCCTACAGGGGTATGGCTACACCTTC.

Turning to this clone: The sample carries other DNA sequences with the same CDR3. CDR3 region: CASSQDGARQETQYF. As DNA, the CDR3 is TGCGCCAGCAGCCAAGACGGGGCTAGACAAGAGACCCAGTACTTC. The chain joins TRBV4-3 to TRBJ2-5; tentatively, D is TRBD1 or TRBD2 (5 bases each). Germline V gives CDR1 LGHNA, CDR2 YSLEER. Trimming removed 0 bases from V and 2 bases from J, with 10 bases in between. CDR3 length equals 15 residues.

The chain uses TRBV20-1 and TRBJ2-7; D is ambiguous. The length of the CDR3 is 10 residues. Deletions cut 5 bases from V and 2 bases from J, with 4 bases between. Per the germline V gene, CDR1 is DFQATT and CDR2 is SNEGSKA (reference sequence). For the CDR3, the DNA is TGCAGTGCTCTAACCTACGAGCAGTACTTC. Protein product: CSALTYEQYF.

The chain carries TRBV28 and TRBJ2-1, with D perhaps matching TRBD1 (6 bases). CDR1 MDHEN and CDR2 SYDVKM come from the germline V gene. The CDR3 is 14 residues long. V was pared by 6 bases and J by 10 bases, with 19 bases between. The CDR3 coding sequence is TGTGCCAGCAGGAGACCCGGGGACATCTTAGAGCAGTTCTTC. Its translation: CASRRPGDILEQFF. The full variable domain, in which reference TRBV28 and TRBJ2-1 provide the parts outside the CDR3, is DVKVTQSSRYLVKRTGEKVFLECVQDMDHENMFWYRQDPGLGLRLIYFSYDVKMKEKGDIPEGYSVSREKKERFSLILESASTNQTSMYLCASRRPGDILEQFFGPGTRLTVL.

The chain employs TRBV6-4 and TRBJ1-1; D is possibly TRBD1 (5 bases). Germline V lookup: CDR1 MRHNA, CDR2 SNTAGT. The V end was cut by 5 bases, the J end by 1 base, with 8 bases between. This CDR3 region has 13 residues. CDR3 residues: CASSRQKNTEAFF. The CDR3 DNA reads TGTGCCAGCAGTCGACAGAAGAACACTGAAGCTTTCTTT.

The chain couples TRBV4-1 to TRBJ2-7; D is perhaps TRBD2 (6 bases). This CDR3 spans 13 amino acids. V was trimmed by 5 bases and J by 3 bases, leaving 11 bases between them. Per germline, CDR1 MGHRA and CDR2 YSYEKL. CDR3 sequence (DNA): TGCGCCAGCAGCAAGAGCGGGTACTACGAGCAGTACTTC. Translated, it gives CASSKSGYYEQYF.

This clone was detected a few times. V gene TRBV10-1 combines with J gene TRBJ1-3, with D maybe TRBD1 (5 bases). The CDR3 covers 16 residues. Per the germline V gene, CDR1 is WNHNN and CDR2 is SYGVQD (reference sequence). V gave up 9 bases and J gave up 4 bases, with 22 bases separating them. The CDR3 DNA reads as TGCGCCAGGACCTTATCACCAACAGGATTCGGAAACACCATATATTTT. Translation: CARTLSPTGFGNTIYF.

The chain uses TRBV9 and TRBJ2-3; 8 bases agree with TRBD1. Per the germline V gene, CDR1 is SGDLS and CDR2 is YYNGEE. The V segment lost 4 bases and the J segment 4 bases; nucleotides outside the gene matches: 11. This CDR3 contains 16 residues. The CDR3, as DNA: TGTGCCAGCAGCCCTCAGGGGGCGCGTAGGGCAGATACGCAGTATTTT. As protein: CASSPQGARRADTQYF.

This clone was picked up a small number of times. The J gene is TRBJ1-1, the V gene TRBV7-2, with 8 bases matching TRBD1. Germline values: CDR1 SGHTA, CDR2 FQGNSA. The length of the CDR3 is 15 residues. The V and J ends lost 5 bases and 4 bases, in that order; junction bases with no gene match: 9. CDR3 sequence reads: CASSLGQVMTTEAFF. The CDR3 DNA is TGTGCCAGCAGCCTGGGACAGGTGATGACCACTGAAGCTTTCTTT.

This chain joins TRBV28 and TRBJ2-1, with TRBD2 as a possible D gene (6 bases). V dropped 6 bases and J dropped 8 bases, with 14 bases sitting between them. Germline CDR1 MDHEN, CDR2 SYDVKM. There are 13 residues in the CDR3. This CDR3 reads CASRMDWEDEQFF. The CDR3 bases are TGTGCCAGCAGAATGGACTGGGAGGATGAGCAGTTCTTC.

This clone was observed a handful of times. The V and J genes are TRBV19 and TRBJ1-6, with D hard to call. Germline V gene lookup returns CDR1 LNHDA and CDR2 SQIVND (reference sequence). The CDR3 runs to 16 residues. The V gene lost 3 bases and the J gene lost 4 bases, with 13 bases spanning the gap. The CDR3 spells CASSIYGQDYNSPLHF. CDR3 in DNA: TGTGCCAGTAGTATTTATGGTCAGGATTATAATTCACCCCTCCACTTT.

The chain combines TRBV5-1 with TRBJ2-4; 8 bases fit TRBD2. The V gene's germline CDR1 is SGHRS and CDR2 YFSETQ. The J segment lost 6 bases and the V segment lost 3 bases, leaving 8 bases of the junction unmatched. The length of the CDR3 is 15 residues. CDR3 amino acids: CASSSTSVGGNIQYF. For the CDR3, the DNA is TGCGCCAGCAGCTCGACTAGCGTGGGCGGAAACATTCAGTACTTC.

This clone was detected a few times. V is TRBV12-5 and J is TRBJ1-1; tentative D call: TRBD1 (5 bases). The CDR3 is 12 amino acids. Germline CDR1 is LGHNT and CDR2 is FRNRAP. V was trimmed by 5 bases and J by 7 bases, leaving 11 bases between them. CDR3 loop: CASGEQGSEAFF. Written as DNA, the CDR3 is TGTGCTAGTGGTGAGCAGGGTAGTGAAGCTTTCTTT.

The chain carries TRBV4-2 and TRBJ2-5, with 9 bases identical to TRBD1. The CDR3 is 14 residues long. CDR1 and CDR2 (germline): LGHNA, YNFKEQ. V shed 4 bases and J 4 bases; nucleotides not matched to a gene: 4. Here the CDR3 reads CASSPGTGRETQYF. The CDR3 DNA is TGTGCCAGCAGCCCCGGGACAGGGAGAGAGACCCAGTACTTC.

The chain joins TRBV4-2 to TRBJ1-1, with TRBD1 matching over 12 bases. The CDR3 is made up of 17 amino acids. The junction had 13 bases not matched to a gene; V was cut back by 6 bases and J by 5 bases. Germline CDR1 is LGHNA and CDR2 is YNFKEQ. The CDR3 nucleotides are TGTGCCAGCAGTCCCGGGACAGGGGGCAGGCTGGGGACTGAAGCTTTCTTT. Protein product: CASSPGTGGRLGTEAFF.

This clone was recorded only once. This chain uses TRBV15 with TRBJ2-3, with D hard to call. Germline V gives CDR1 LNHNV, CDR2 YYDKDF (reference sequence). The CDR3 consists of 17 residues. Trimming took 0 bases from V and 0 from J, leaving 13 bases between them. CDR3: CATSRDGRTASTDTQYF. CDR3 in DNA: TGTGCCACCAGCAGAGATGGGCGGACCGCTAGCACAGATACGCAGTATTTT.

The sample holds one count of this clone. The rearrangement uses TRBV19 and TRBJ2-2; D is undetermined. V was cut by 2 bases and J by 2 bases, with 0 bases left in between. This CDR3 is built from 12 residues. Germline V gene sequence: CDR1 LNHDA, CDR2 SQIVND (reference sequence). CDR3 sequence: CASSINTGELFF. As DNA, the CDR3 is TGTGCCAGTAGTATAAACACCGGGGAGCTGTTTTTT.

This rearrangement joins TRBV11-2 to TRBJ1-1; a possible D gene is TRBD1 (5 bases). Germline-derived CDR1 and CDR2 are SGHAT and FQNNGV. V lost 0 bases and J lost 0, with 11 bases in between. This CDR3 is built from 16 residues. As DNA, the CDR3 is TGTGCCAGCAGCTTAGATCTGAGGACAATGAACACTGAAGCTTTCTTT. Its protein is CASSLDLRTMNTEAFF.

This clone appeared many times. This chain uses TRBV28 with TRBJ2-7; 7 nucleotides agree with TRBD1. Losses at the gene ends were 2 bases for V and 6 bases for J; bases not matched to a gene: 13. Germline assignment: CDR1 MDHEN and CDR2 SYDVKM. There are 16 residues in the CDR3. The CDR3 bases are TGTGCCAGCAGTTTAAGGAGGCTACGACAGGGAAGCGAGCAGTACTTC. Translated, it gives CASSLRRLRQGSEQYF.

Here the CDR3 DNA reads TGTGCCAGCAGTTTTCAGGGGGCCGGAGACTACGAGCAGTACTTC. This codes for CASSFQGAGDYEQYF. The V call is TRBV28, the J call TRBJ2-7, with 8 positions matching TRBD1. The germline CDR1 and CDR2 sequences are MDHEN and SYDVKM. The CDR3 totals 15 residues. V shed 3 bases, J shed 3 bases, and the junction held 7 bases outside the gene matches.

This chain joins TRBV7-8 and TRBJ1-5, with D maybe TRBD1 (5 bases). Germline assignment: CDR1 SGHVS and CDR2 FQNEAQ. CDR3 length equals 14 residues. Trimming cost V 5 bases and J 4 bases, with 12 bases left between them. The CDR3 sequence: CASSPDNRNQPQHF. The CDR3 coding sequence is TGTGCCAGCAGCCCGGACAACCGAAATCAGCCCCAGCATTTT.